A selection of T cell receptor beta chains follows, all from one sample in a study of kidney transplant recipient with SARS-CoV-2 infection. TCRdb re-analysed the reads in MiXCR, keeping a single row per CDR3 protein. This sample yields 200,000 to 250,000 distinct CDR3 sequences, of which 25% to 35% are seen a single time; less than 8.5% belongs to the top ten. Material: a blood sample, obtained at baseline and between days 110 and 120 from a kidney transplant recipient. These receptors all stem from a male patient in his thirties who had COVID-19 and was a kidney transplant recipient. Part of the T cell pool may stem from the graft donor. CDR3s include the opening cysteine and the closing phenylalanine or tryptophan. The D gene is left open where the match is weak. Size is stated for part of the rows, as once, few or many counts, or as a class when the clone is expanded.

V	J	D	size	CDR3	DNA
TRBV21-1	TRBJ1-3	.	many	CAKSPGQGSGNTIYF	TGTGCCAAAAGTCCGGGACAGGGCTCTGGAAACACCATATATTTT
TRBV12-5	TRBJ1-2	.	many	CASGTYYLQGKTYGYTF	TGTGCTAGTGGTACTTACTATTTGCAGGGAAAGACCTATGGCTACACCTTC
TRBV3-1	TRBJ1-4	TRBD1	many	CASSRITGEEKLFF	TGTGCCAGCAGCCGAATAACAGGGGAAGAAAAACTGTTTTTT
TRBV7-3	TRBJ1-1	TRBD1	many	CASSLTTGGNTEAFF	TGTGCCAGCAGCTTAACGACAGGGGGAAACACTGAAGCTTTCTTT
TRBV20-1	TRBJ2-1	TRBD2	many	CSAILAARYNEQFF	TGCAGTGCCATCCTAGCGGCCCGCTACAATGAGCAGTTCTTC
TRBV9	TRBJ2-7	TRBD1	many	CASSAGQGQYF	TGTGCCAGCAGCGCTGGACAGGGGCAGTACTTC
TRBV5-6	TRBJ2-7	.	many	CASSHYDRMTYEQYF	TGTGCCAGCAGCCATTACGACAGGATGACCTACGAGCAGTACTTC
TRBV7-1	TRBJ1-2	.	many	CASSSQAHEGKTYGYTF	TGTGCCAGCAGCTCACAGGCTCACGAGGGAAAGACCTATGGCTACACCTTC
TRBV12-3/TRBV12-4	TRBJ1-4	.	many	CASSATPWTYEKLFF	TGTGCCAGCAGTGCTACCCCGTGGACGTATGAAAAACTGTTTTTT
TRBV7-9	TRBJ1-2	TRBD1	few	CASSRGQINYGYTF	TGTGCCAGCAGCAGGGGACAGATTAACTATGGCTACACCTTC
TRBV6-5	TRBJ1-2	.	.	CASSYSTGGRGYTF	TGTGCCAGCAGTTACTCGACTGGGGGGCGCGGCTACACCTTC
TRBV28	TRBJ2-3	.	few	CASRLTKSTDTQYF	TGTGCCAGCAGGTTGACTAAGAGCACAGATACGCAGTATTTT
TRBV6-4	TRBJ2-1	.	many	CASSDSGRSSYNEQFF	TGTGCCAGCAGTGACTCAGGGAGGAGCTCCTACAATGAGCAGTTCTTC
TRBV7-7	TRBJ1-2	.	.	CASSEDFKCRKTYSYTF	TGTGCCAGCAGCGAGGATTTTAAGTGCCGAAAGACCTATAGCTACACCTTC
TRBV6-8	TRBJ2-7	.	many	CASRELARYEQYF	TGTGCCAGCAGAGAACTAGCCCGCTACGAGCAGTACTTC
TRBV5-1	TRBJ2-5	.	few	CASSFHQETQYF	TGCGCCAGCAGCTTCCATCAAGAGACCCAGTACTTC
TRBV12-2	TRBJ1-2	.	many	CASRTLATPRKTYGYTF	TGTGCAAGTCGCACGCTTGCGACTCCACGAAAGACCTATGGCTACACCTTC
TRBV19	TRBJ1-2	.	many	CASSLGMTNRKTYGYTF	TGTGCCAGTAGTCTCGGTATGACAAATCGAAAGACCTATGGCTACACCTTC
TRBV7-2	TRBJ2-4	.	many	CASSLRRGETIQYF	TGTGCCAGCAGCCTCCGGAGGGGAGAGACCATTCAGTACTTC
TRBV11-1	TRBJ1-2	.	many	CASSLEDNYGYTF	TGTGCCAGCAGCTTAGAGGATAACTATGGCTACACCTTC
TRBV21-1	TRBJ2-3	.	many	CASRRWVATVMQDTQYF	TGTGCCAGCAGACGGTGGGTAGCTACAGTCATGCAAGATACGCAGTATTTT
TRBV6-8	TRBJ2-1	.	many	CASWAGAINEQFF	TGTGCCAGCTGGGCGGGGGCGATCAATGAGCAGTTCTTC
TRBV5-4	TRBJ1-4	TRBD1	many	CASSLDRGLEKLFF	TGTGCCAGCAGCCTTGACAGGGGGCTCGAAAAACTGTTTTTT
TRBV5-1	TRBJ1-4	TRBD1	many	CASSPTGTNEKLFF	TGCGCCAGCAGCCCGACAGGGACTAATGAAAAACTGTTTTTT
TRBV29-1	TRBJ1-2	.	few	CSVVVTLARKTYGYTF	TGCAGCGTTGTAGTGACACTAGCACGAAAGACCTATGGCTACACCTTC
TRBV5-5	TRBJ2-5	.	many	CASSFGGEETQYF	TGTGCCAGCAGCTTTGGTGGGGAGGAGACCCAGTACTTC
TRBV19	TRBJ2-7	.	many	CASSIDFSYEQYF	TGTGCCAGTAGTATAGATTTTTCCTACGAGCAGTACTTC
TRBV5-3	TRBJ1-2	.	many	CARVIIVVRKTYGYTF	TGTGCCAGAGTAATCATAGTGGTGAGAAAGACCTATGGCTACACCTTC
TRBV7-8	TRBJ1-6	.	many	CASSTRTYNSPLHF	TGTGCCAGCAGTACACGTACCTATAATTCACCCCTCCACTTT
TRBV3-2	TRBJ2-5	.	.	CASSPNWREVLF	TGTGCCAGCAGCCCAAACTGGCGGGAGGTCCTCTTC
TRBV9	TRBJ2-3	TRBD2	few	CASSVRGRKSDTQYF	TGTGCCAGCAGCGTACGCGGGAGAAAATCCGATACGCAGTATTTT
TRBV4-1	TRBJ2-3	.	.	CASSQAQDGLWTDTQYF	TGCGCCAGCAGCCAAGCTCAAGACGGACTCTGGACAGATACGCAGTATTTT
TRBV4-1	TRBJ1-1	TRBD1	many	CASSQDRRANTEAFF	TGCGCCAGCAGCCAGGACAGGAGAGCGAACACTGAAGCTTTCTTT
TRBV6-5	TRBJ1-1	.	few	CASMGFFPMNTEAFF	TGTGCCAGCATGGGGTTTTTTCCTATGAACACTGAAGCTTTCTTT
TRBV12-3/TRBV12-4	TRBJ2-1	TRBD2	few	CASTLAGVRNEQFF	TGTGCCAGCACCCTAGCGGGGGTACGAAATGAGCAGTTCTTC
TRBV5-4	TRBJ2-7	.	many	CASSLGQLYEQYF	TGTGCCAGCAGCTTGGGACAGTTATACGAGCAGTACTTC
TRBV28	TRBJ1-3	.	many	CASIGGDNSGNTIYF	TGTGCCAGCATTGGGGGCGACAACTCTGGAAACACCATATATTTT
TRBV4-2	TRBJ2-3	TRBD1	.	CASSQGVGQGTDTQYF	TGTGCCAGCAGCCAAGGGGTGGGACAGGGCACAGATACGCAGTATTTT
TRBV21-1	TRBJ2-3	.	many	CASSGVIATVMQDTQYF	TGTGCCAGCAGCGGTGTTATAGCTACAGTCATGCAAGATACGCAGTATTTT
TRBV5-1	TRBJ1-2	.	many	CASYAVSVRKTYGYTF	TGCGCCAGCTATGCTGTATCGGTTCGAAAGACCTATGGCTACACCTTC
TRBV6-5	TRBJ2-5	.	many	CASSFGSQGEETQYF	TGTGCCAGCAGTTTCGGCAGCCAGGGTGAAGAGACCCAGTACTTC
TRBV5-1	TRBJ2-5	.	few	CASSLRGLAVQETQYF	TGCGCCAGCAGCTTACGGGGGCTAGCGGTCCAAGAGACCCAGTACTTC
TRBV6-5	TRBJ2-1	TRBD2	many	CASRPSGRAFYEQFF	TGTGCCAGCAGACCTAGCGGGAGGGCCTTCTATGAGCAGTTCTTC
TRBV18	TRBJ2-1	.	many	CASSPVDDSYNEQFF	TGTGCCAGCTCACCTGTGGACGACTCCTACAATGAGCAGTTCTTC
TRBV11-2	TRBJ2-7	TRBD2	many	CASSSSAGGPYEQYF	TGTGCCAGCAGCTCATCAGCGGGAGGCCCGTACGAGCAGTACTTC
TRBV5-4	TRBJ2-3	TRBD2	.	CASSLVGGSDTQYF	TGTGCCAGCAGCTTGGTGGGAGGGTCAGATACGCAGTATTTT
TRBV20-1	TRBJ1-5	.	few	CSTMGRLNQPQHF	TGCAGTACTATGGGACGGCTAAATCAGCCCCAGCATTTT
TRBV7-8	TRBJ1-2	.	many	CASSKVSFTRKTYGYTF	TGTGCCAGCAGCAAGGTCTCGTTTACCCGAAAGACCTATGGCTACACCTTC
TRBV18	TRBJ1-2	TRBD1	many	CASSPLDRASNYGYTF	TGTGCCAGCTCACCATTAGACAGGGCCTCTAACTATGGCTACACCTTC
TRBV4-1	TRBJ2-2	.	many	CASSGVSRGQVGELFF	TGCGCCAGCAGCGGAGTTTCGCGGGGGCAAGTCGGGGAGCTGTTTTTT
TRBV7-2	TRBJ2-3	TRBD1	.	CASSPPSTGTGITDTQYF	TGTGCCAGCAGCCCCCCCAGCACCGGGACAGGCATCACAGATACGCAGTATTTT
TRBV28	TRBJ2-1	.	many	CASSPLHNEQFF	TGTGCCAGCAGCCCCCTTCACAATGAGCAGTTCTTC
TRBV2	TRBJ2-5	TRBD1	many	CASSRGDREQETQYF	TGTGCCAGCAGTAGGGGTGACAGGGAACAAGAGACCCAGTACTTC
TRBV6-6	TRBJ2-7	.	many	CASSYTYEQYF	TGTGCCAGCAGTTATACCTACGAGCAGTACTTC
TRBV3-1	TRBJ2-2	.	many	CASSRRCPISGLTGELFF	TGTGCCAGCAGCCGGAGGTGTCCCATTTCAGGCTTGACCGGGGAGCTGTTTTTT
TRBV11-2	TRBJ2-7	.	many	CASSPPGSPSYEQYF	TGTGCCAGCAGCCCACCGGGGAGCCCTTCCTACGAGCAGTACTTC
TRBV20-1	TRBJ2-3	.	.	CSARVVGGSTDTQYF	TGCAGTGCTAGAGTGGTAGGCGGGAGCACAGATACGCAGTATTTT
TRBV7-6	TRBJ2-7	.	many	CASSLGVGPRSSYEQYF	TGTGCCAGCAGCTTAGGAGTAGGACCTCGAAGCTCCTACGAGCAGTACTTC
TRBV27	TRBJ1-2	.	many	CASSPHREVGYTF	TGTGCCAGCAGTCCGCACCGGGAAGTTGGCTACACCTTC